This is a list of T cell receptor delta chains from one sample in a study of Vδ1+ human thymocytes. TCRdb re-called clones from the multiplex PCR reads via CATT. The data show tens of thousands of delta-chain clones, more than 8% seen once. Sequenced material: Vdelta1+ gamma-delta thymocytes from the thymus. Receptor source: a child less than two years old who had congenital heart surgery. CDR3s include the opening cysteine and the closing phenylalanine or tryptophan. D genes are given only for firm matches. A row's size may be missing; if present it is once, few, many or a size class.

J,D,V,size,CDR3,DNA
TRDJ1,TRDD3,TRDV1,-,CALGGMYLPHSYWGIRGDKLIF,TGTGCTCTTGGGGGAATGTACCTTCCACATTCCTACTGGGGGATACGGGGCGATAAACTCATCTTT
TRDJ1,TRDD3,TRDV1,few,CALGDVFLPYWGIHKLIF,TGTGCTCTTGGGGACGTCTTCCTGCCGTACTGGGGGATACATAAACTCATCTTT
TRDJ1,TRDD3,TRDV1,few,CALGDPFPITPYWGIRVRGGNTDKLIF,TGTGCTCTTGGGGACCCTTTTCCTATTACCCCGTACTGGGGGATACGCGTAAGAGGGGGGAACACCGATAAACTCATCTTT
TRDJ1,-,TRDV1,-,CALGNRWGLRTDKLIF,TGTGCTCTTGGGAACCGATGGGGGCTCCGTACCGATAAACTCATCTTT
TRDJ1,-,TRDV1,few,CALGERNIPRFTDKLIF,TGTGCTCTTGGGGAACGTAATATTCCTAGGTTCACCGATAAACTCATCTTT
TRDJ1,TRDD3,TRDV1,few,CALGDPCVIAPVLGDSGSTDKLIF,TGTGCTCTTGGGGACCCCTGTGTGATTGCTCCCGTACTGGGGGATAGCGGGAGCACCGATAAACTCATCTTT
TRDJ1,TRDD3,TRDV1,-,CALGSWGIRYTDKLIF,TGTGCTCTTGGGTCTTGGGGGATACGTTACACCGATAAACTCATCTTT
TRDJ1,-,TRDV1,few,CALGEIGGTGSRVIF,TGTGCTCTTGGGGAAATAGGAGGAACTGGGTCCCGCGTCATCTTT
TRDJ1,TRDD2,TRDV1,few,CALGGLPTLGLYTDKLIF,TGTGCTCTTGGGGGACTTCCTACCCTGGGGCTGTACACCGATAAACTCATCTTT
TRDJ1,TRDD3,TRDV2,medium-sized,CACDSPGGYPYTDKLIF,TGTGCCTGTGACAGCCCGGGGGGATACCCGTACACCGATAAACTCATCTTT